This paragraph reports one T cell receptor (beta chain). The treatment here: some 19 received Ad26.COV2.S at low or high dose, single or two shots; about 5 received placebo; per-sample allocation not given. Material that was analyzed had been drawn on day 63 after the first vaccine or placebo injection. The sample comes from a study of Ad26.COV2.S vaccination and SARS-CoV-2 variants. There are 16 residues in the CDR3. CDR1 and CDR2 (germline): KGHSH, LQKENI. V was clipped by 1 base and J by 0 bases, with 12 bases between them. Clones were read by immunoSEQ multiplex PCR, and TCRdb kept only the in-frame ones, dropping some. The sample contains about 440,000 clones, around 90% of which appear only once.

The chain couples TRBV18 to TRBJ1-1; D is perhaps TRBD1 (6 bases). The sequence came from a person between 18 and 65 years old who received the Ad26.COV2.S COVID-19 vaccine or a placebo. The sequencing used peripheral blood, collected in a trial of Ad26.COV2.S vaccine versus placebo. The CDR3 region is CASSPRGRGMNTEAFF. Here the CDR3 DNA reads TGTGCCAGCTCACCACGGGGCAGGGGCATGAACACTGAAGCTTTCTTT.